This T cell receptor (beta chain) was profiled in a study of Ad26.COV2.S vaccination and SARS-CoV-2 variants. Findings of the study overall: Vaccine recipients posted higher spike-specific TCR breadth than their placebo counterparts. Similar non-spike TCR breadth was seen in vaccine and placebo recipients. Analyses that measured TCR breadth and depth may have underestimated total T cell responses. Reportedly, spike-specific CD8+ and CD4+ T cell responses achieved substantial breadth once vaccination had taken place.

The method was immunoSEQ multiplex PCR; TCRdb's version includes in-frame clones alone and lacks a portion of them. The sample lists 46,000 or so clones; roughly 84% were seen once. With 1 base removed from V and 1 base from J, the gap between germline ends came to 7 bases. In germline, CDR1 is SGHAT, CDR2 FQNNGV. The CDR3 extends over 14 amino acids. Notes on this clone: Its target is not known.

The chain recombines TRBV11-2 with TRBJ1-1; D uncertain. The sequencing here drew on peripheral blood, taken after recovery from COVID-19. The clonotype comes from a human donor who had recovered from COVID-19. The CDR3 here is CASSLVPENTEAFF. CDR3 sequence (DNA): TGTGCCAGCAGCTTAGTTCCAGAGAACACTGAAGCTTTCTTT.